This entry features one TCR beta chain sequence. This entry is derived from a study of T cell changes during pregnancy in multiple sclerosis. The CDR3 covers 14 residues. V was cut by 7 bases and J by 5 bases, with 17 bases left in between. Germline CDR1 SNHLY, CDR2 FYNNEI. The protocol was immunoSEQ multiplex PCR, while the TCRdb copy is restricted to in-frame clones and leaves out a portion. The data contain around 50,000 clones, approximately 90% of them singletons. The specimen was CD4+ T cells from peripheral blood mononuclear cells, collected in the second trimester of pregnancy. This clonotype originated in a female donor with multiple sclerosis, enrolled in a pregnancy study. The V and J genes are TRBV2 and TRBJ1-1, with D unresolved. For the CDR3, the DNA is TGTGCCAGCACCGTGGCGGAAGAAAGGACTGAAGCTTTCTTT. It translates to CASTVAEERTEAFF.